The sequence of this TCR beta chain was determined in a study of siplizumab effects on memory and regulatory T cells. Overall study findings and caveats: A minor share of alloreactive clones matched unstimulated subsets. Where siplizumab was present, mappable alloreactive CD4+ clones averaged 68.8% Treg-derived, compared with approximately 29% in controls.

This clone was observed once. Its antigen is unknown. The assay looked at roughly 9.4 x 10^4 TCR templates in each sample. Clones were sequenced by immunoSEQ multiplex PCR, and TCRdb holds only the in-frame ones, with some missing. The sample yields some 100,000 clones, 92% seen once. Germline values: CDR1 SGHAT, CDR2 FQNNGV. This CDR3 region has 16 residues. Trimming took off 4 bases at V and 0 bases at J, with 12 bases between the two ends. This clonotype originated in a human donor in good health. V is TRBV11-2 and J is TRBJ2-2; a possible D gene is TRBD2 (5 bases). Input material: Tregs sorted from blood. CDR3 in amino acids: CASSSAAGTNTGELFF. Here the CDR3 DNA reads TGTGCCAGCAGCTCTGCCGCGGGCACGAACACCGGGGAGCTGTTTTTT.